One and the same sample provided the 30 T cell receptor beta chains below, sequenced in a study of T cells in Graves' hyperthyroidism and ophthalmopathy. Amplification yielded TCR beta CDR3 regions, with RNA transcripts as the source. The TCR CDR3 first-round RT-PCR relied on the HTBI primer set. MiXCR, applied by TCRdb to the multiplex PCR reads, yields one record per CDR3 protein. Altogether around 350,000 distinct CDR3 sequences are present, roughly 15% being singletons, with the ten largest covering around 19%. The sample taken for sequencing was blood. These receptors were collected from a woman in her 30s with Graves' ophthalmopathy.

This clonotype has a count of ten or more. The chain is built from TRBV28 and TRBJ2-2; D not certain. In germline, CDR1 is MDHEN, CDR2 SYDVKM. The CDR3 has 11 residues. Trimming pared 3 bases from V and 7 bases from J, leaving 3 bases between. CDR3 bases: TGTGCCAGCAGTTTGGTCGGGGAGCTGTTTTTT. Its protein is CASSLVGELFF.

The chain recombines TRBV29-1 with TRBJ1-1; D is unclear. CDR3 length equals 12 residues. Trimming shortened V by 5 bases and J by 2 bases, and 9 bases separated the two germline ends. The germline V gene encodes CDR1 SQVTM and CDR2 ANQGSEA. The CDR3: CSVYYSNTEAFF. For the CDR3, the DNA is TGCAGCGTTTACTACAGCAACACTGAAGCTTTCTTT. Variable domain in full (rest from reference TRBV29-1 and TRBJ1-1): SAVISQKPSRDICQRGTSLTIQCQVDSQVTMMFWYRQQPGQSLTLIATANQGSEATYESGFVIDKFPISRPNLTFSTLTVSNMSPEDSSIYLCSVYYSNTEAFFGQGTRLTVV.

This clonotype was seen at least ten times. The chain uses TRBV18 and TRBJ1-1, with 10 bases fitting TRBD1. This CDR3 has 15 amino acids. The germline CDR1 and CDR2 sequences are KGHSH and LQKENI. Germline trimming cut 7 bases from V and 3 bases from J; bases unmatched to any gene: 8. The CDR3 nucleotides read TGTGCCAGCTTTTCCGGGGACAGGGGATACACTGAAGCTTTCTTT. It translates to CASFSGDRGYTEAFF.

This clonotype was picked up a small number of times. V gene TRBV19 combines with J gene TRBJ2-5, with 8 bases fitting TRBD1. V gave up 10 bases and J gave up 2 bases; unmatched junction bases: 12. This CDR3 spans 15 amino acids. CDR1 and CDR2 (germline): LNHDA, SQIVND (reference sequence). The CDR3 DNA reads TGTGCCACCAACCAGGGGGCTCCCGGGCAAGAGACCCAGTACTTC. It specifies CATNQGAPGQETQYF. The complete variable domain, with remaining parts taken from reference TRBV19 and TRBJ2-5, reads DGGITQSPKYLFRKEGQNVTLSCEQNLNHDAMYWYRQDPGQGLRLIYYSQIVNDFQKGDIAEGYSVSREKKESFPLTVTSAQKNPTAFYLCATNQGAPGQETQYFGPGTRLLVL.

This clonotype has just a few counts. This chain connects TRBV4-1 to TRBJ1-5, with 8 bases matching TRBD1. CDR3 length equals 12 residues. Per the germline V gene, CDR1 is MGHRA and CDR2 is YSYEKL. The V and J ends lost 2 bases and 12 bases, in that order; junction bases with no gene match: 3. The CDR3 is CASSQPGQDQHF. The CDR3 DNA sequence: TGCGCCAGCAGCCAACCGGGACAGGACCAGCATTTT.

The chain employs TRBV6-1 and TRBJ2-1; TRBD2 agrees at 9 bases. CDR1 is MNHNS, CDR2 SASEGT, per germline. V lost 6 bases and J lost 7; bases outside the gene matches: 10. This CDR3 is built from 15 residues. Here the CDR3 DNA reads TGTGCCAGCAGGAAGGCGGGGGGGCCGGGGAATGAGCAGTTCTTC. It yields the protein CASRKAGGPGNEQFF.

This clonotype was counted ten times or more. V gene TRBV6-1 combines with J gene TRBJ1-2; the D is unclear. The CDR3 is made up of 15 amino acids. Deletions cut 4 bases from V and 8 bases from J, with 20 bases between. The germline V gene has CDR1 MNHNS and CDR2 SASEGT. The DNA of the CDR3 is TGTGCCAGCAGTGTATCTTTCCCCCGGCGGGAAGGCTACACCTTC. Protein product: CASSVSFPRREGYTF.

With respect to this clonotype: A much larger clone lies a single base off, so this may be a read error. The V call is TRBV10-3, the J call TRBJ1-1; 8 bases align to TRBD1. Germline V gives CDR1 ENHRY, CDR2 SYGVKD. The CDR3 sequence is 16 residues long. Germline trimming cut 6 bases from V and 1 base from J; bases unmatched to any gene: 10. Here the CDR3 reads CAISKRVQGGNTEAFF. The CDR3 coding sequence is TGTGCCATCAGCAAGAGGGTACAGGGGGGGAACACTGAAGCTTTCTTT.

This clonotype was detected many times. This rearrangement joins TRBV30 to TRBJ1-4; TRBD1 might be the D (5 bases). Trimming took off 3 bases at V and 10 bases at J, with 18 bases between the two ends. This CDR3 has 14 residues. Germline values: CDR1 GTSNPN, CDR2 SVGIG (reference sequence). This CDR3 is CAWRRDPGVTKLFF. The CDR3 nucleotides are TGTGCCTGGAGAAGGGACCCCGGTGTAACAAAACTGTTTTTT.

This clonotype was counted ten times or more. The rearrangement links TRBV7-6 to TRBJ2-3, with 9 bases fitting TRBD2. The V gene end was trimmed by 1 base and the J gene end by 3 bases; junction bases not matched to a gene: 5. The CDR3 has 16 amino acids. Germline lookup yields CDR1 SGHVS and CDR2 FNYEAQ. This CDR3 is CASSLGAGGLTDTQYF. The CDR3 DNA follows: TGTGCCAGCAGCTTAGGAGCGGGGGGACTGACAGATACGCAGTATTTT.

This clonotype came up many times. The V and J genes are TRBV11-3 and TRBJ2-5; no definite D call. Germline CDR1 is SGHNT and CDR2 is YENEEA. The V and J ends lost 3 bases and 1 base respectively, with 6 bases between them. The CDR3 has 13 residues. The DNA for the CDR3 is TGTGCCAGCAGCTTTGGGTCCCAAGAGACCCAGTACTTC. It specifies CASSFGSQETQYF.

This clonotype occurred a few times. V is TRBV2 and J is TRBJ1-1; 8 bases align to TRBD1. This CDR3 has 13 amino acids. The V gene's germline CDR1 is SNHLY and CDR2 FYNNEI. Unmatched junction bases numbered 2, after V lost 4 bases and J lost 4 bases. This chain's CDR3 is CASSGQGLTEAFF. The CDR3 DNA reads as TGTGCCAGCAGTGGACAGGGGCTCACTGAAGCTTTCTTT.

This clonotype was picked up one time. The chain is built from TRBV2 and TRBJ1-2, with 9 bases fitting TRBD1. After removal of 6 bases from V and 5 bases from J, the junction contained 10 bases not matched to a gene. The germline gives CDR1 SNHLY, CDR2 FYNNEI. CDR3 length: 15 amino acids. The CDR3 DNA follows: TGTGCCAGCAGACAGATTGGGACAGGGTCTTATGGCTACACCTTC. It translates to CASRQIGTGSYGYTF.

The rearrangement links TRBV11-3 to TRBJ2-1, with 7 bases lining up with TRBD2. This CDR3 comprises 15 residues. Germline V gene sequence: CDR1 SGHNT, CDR2 YENEEA. V lost 4 bases and J lost 4; bases outside the gene matches: 7. The CDR3 nucleotides are TGTGCCAGCAGCTCCCTCGGGGGGTATTACAATGAGCAGTTCTTC. It codes for CASSSLGGYYNEQFF.

This clonotype has a count of ten or more. This chain joins TRBV6-6 and TRBJ2-7; 9 bases match TRBD1. Germline CDR1 is MNHNY and CDR2 is SVGAGI (reference sequence). This CDR3 has 18 amino acids. The V gene end was trimmed by 0 bases and the J gene end by 3 bases; junction bases not matched to a gene: 12. The CDR3 region is CASSYSHPGQGRIYEQYF. In nucleotides, the CDR3 is TGTGCCAGCAGTTACTCACACCCGGGACAGGGCCGGATCTACGAGCAGTACTTC.

Many counts were recorded for this clonotype. V and J are TRBV27 and TRBJ2-1, with no clear D. Looked up from germline, CDR1 is MNHEY and CDR2 is SMNVEV (reference sequence). The V end lost 2 bases, the J end lost 7 bases, and 27 bases lay between the germline ends. This CDR3 has 19 residues. The CDR3 region is CASSLEGRSGLLPFNEQFF. CDR3 bases: TGTGCCAGCAGTTTAGAAGGGCGATCTGGCCTCCTGCCATTTAATGAGCAGTTCTTC.

On this clonotype: Germline and junction disagree at one end, which may indicate a read error. The chain employs TRBV4-2 and TRBJ2-5, with TRBD2 as a possible D gene (6 bases). The CDR3 length is 13 residues. Per the germline V gene, CDR1 is LGHNA and CDR2 is YNFKEQ. The CDR3 spells CASSPGLQGTQYF. In DNA form, the CDR3 reads TGTGCCAGCAGCCCGGGACTTCAAGGGACCCAGTACTTC.

This clonotype appeared many times. The chain combines TRBV7-8 with TRBJ1-2; 7 nucleotides line up with TRBD1. Germline V lookup: CDR1 SGHVS, CDR2 FQNEAQ. The CDR3 length is 15 residues. V lost 3 bases, J lost 8 bases, and 12 bases stayed unmatched. This chain's CDR3 is CASSFAGQPFRGYTF. The DNA of the CDR3 is TGTGCCAGCAGCTTTGCGGGACAGCCATTTCGGGGCTACACCTTC.

This clonotype was counted at least ten times. V usage is TRBV4-1 and J usage is TRBJ1-1, with D perhaps matching TRBD1 (5 bases). Germline V gene sequence: CDR1 MGHRA, CDR2 YSYEKL. Trimming pared 6 bases from V and 1 base from J, leaving 9 bases between. The length of the CDR3 is 13 residues. CDR3 DNA sequence: TGCGCCAGCAGTTGGGGGGGGAACACTGAAGCTTTCTTT. Translation: CASSWGGNTEAFF.

This clonotype was counted many times. The chain couples TRBV6-1 to TRBJ1-5, with 7 bases identical to TRBD1. V dropped 5 bases and J dropped 7; count of bases not matched to a gene: 14. This CDR3 is 16 amino acids long. Looked up from germline, CDR1 is MNHNS and CDR2 is SASEGT. Here the CDR3 DNA reads TGTGCCAGCAGTTCGAGACAGGGAACGGGGTTCCAGCCCCAGCATTTT. As protein: CASSSRQGTGFQPQHF.

This clonotype was detected ten times or more. The J gene is TRBJ1-1, the V gene TRBV6-2 or TRBV6-3; TRBD1 might be the D (6 bases). This CDR3 contains 17 residues. Trimming took 3 bases from V and 4 from J, leaving 21 bases between them. CDR1 is MNHEY, CDR2 SVGEGT, per germline. The CDR3: CASSYMGHLILATEAFF. The CDR3 DNA is TGTGCCAGCAGTTATATGGGACACCTAATACTGGCCACTGAAGCTTTCTTT.

This clonotype appeared many times. The chain joins TRBV5-1 to TRBJ2-7, with D perhaps given as TRBD1 or TRBD2 (5 bases each). Looked up from germline, CDR1 is SGHRS and CDR2 is YFSETQ. V was clipped by 4 bases and J by 2 bases, with 10 bases between them. CDR3 length: 13 residues. In nucleotides, the CDR3 is TGCGCCAGCAGCCCGGGACGTCCCTACGAGCAGTACTTC. Translated, it gives CASSPGRPYEQYF.

This clonotype was seen at least ten times. V usage is TRBV20-1 and J usage is TRBJ1-2; 11 bases agree with TRBD1. Trimming removed 6 bases from V and 4 bases from J; junction bases left unmatched: 1. The CDR3 length is 12 residues. Germline V lookup: CDR1 DFQATT, CDR2 SNEGSKA (reference sequence). The CDR3 reads CSAGTGGYGYTF. The CDR3 nucleotides read TGCAGTGCCGGGACAGGGGGCTATGGCTACACCTTC.

The table lists this clonotype with many counts. The V and J genes are TRBV27 and TRBJ2-5, with 7 bases matching TRBD2. Germline V gives CDR1 MNHEY, CDR2 SMNVEV (reference sequence). The CDR3 is made up of 15 amino acids. J lost 5 bases, V lost 6 bases, and 12 bases had no gene match. The DNA for the CDR3 is TGTGCCAGCAGCCCAGGACTAGGTTATGGGGAGACCCAGTACTTC. This sequence encodes CASSPGLGYGETQYF.

There are many counts of this clonotype. The chain joins TRBV2 to TRBJ1-2; no reliable D call. Trimming removed 3 bases at V and 5 bases at J, with 7 bases between. CDR3 length: 12 residues. Looked up from germline, CDR1 is SNHLY and CDR2 is FYNNEI. The CDR3 spells CASSEEKYGYTF. The CDR3 DNA is TGTGCCAGCAGTGAGGAGAAATATGGCTACACCTTC.

This clonotype was counted between two and nine times. The V gene is TRBV2, the J gene TRBJ2-7; no firm D call. The V and J ends lost 7 bases and 2 bases respectively, with 9 bases between them. Germline V gene lookup returns CDR1 SNHLY and CDR2 FYNNEI. This CDR3 region has 12 residues. The CDR3 DNA follows: TGTGCCAGCAAGGAACAGACCTACGAGCAGTACTTC. Its translation is CASKEQTYEQYF.

This clonotype was recorded at least ten times. J is TRBJ2-7 and V is TRBV20-1; D is undetermined. The V gene lost 6 bases and the J gene lost 2 bases, with 17 bases spanning the gap. Germline CDR1 reads DFQATT; CDR2 reads SNEGSKA (reference sequence). The CDR3 totals 14 residues. The CDR3 sequence is CSAKPIQAPYEQYF. In nucleotides, the CDR3 is TGCAGTGCCAAACCGATTCAGGCTCCCTACGAGCAGTACTTC.

This clonotype has just a few counts. The chain is built from TRBV28 and TRBJ1-1; 9 nucleotides line up with TRBD1. The germline V gene has CDR1 MDHEN and CDR2 SYDVKM. CDR3 length: 15 amino acids. J lost 10 bases, V lost 8 bases, and 17 bases had no gene match. The CDR3 nucleotides read TGTGCCAGCCGGTCGACAACAGGGGGCGCCTCGGGAGCTTTCTTT. It specifies CASRSTTGGASGAFF.

This clonotype was seen at least ten times. This rearrangement joins TRBV12-3 or TRBV12-4 to TRBJ2-7, with D perhaps being TRBD1 or TRBD2 (5 bases each). The CDR3 consists of 13 residues. V lost 3 bases, J lost 7 bases, and 13 bases lay in between. The CDR3 coding sequence is TGTGCCAGCAGTTTGGGGGTACTACGGGAGCAGTACTTC. It specifies CASSLGVLREQYF.

The sample holds a few counts of this clonotype. This rearrangement joins TRBV7-2 to TRBJ1-2, with D perhaps TRBD1 (6 bases). Germline V gene data show CDR1 as SGHTA and CDR2 as FQGNSA. The CDR3 has 14 amino acids. V was clipped by 5 bases and J by 7 bases, with 17 bases between them. The CDR3 DNA follows: TGTGCCAGCAGCGACCCGGGGGGGGCGAGTGGCTACACCTTC. Its translation: CASSDPGGASGYTF.